This T cell receptor (beta chain) is drawn from a study of T cell responses to AZD1222 COVID-19 vaccine (dated by TCRdb to the early 2020s). At the level of the whole study: A total of 230 to 250 trial participants underwent TCR sequencing, of whom more than 200 had received two doses of AZD1222 and roughly 26 had received two doses of the MenACWY control vaccine. Trial participants were enrolled by age into subgroups of 18-55, 56-69 and 70-plus years, and around 150, 29 and 61 TCR-sequenced participants, respectively, were included in these subgroups.

The sample's time point label is to be understood as: baseline before first vaccination. Taken with the paper, the label for treatment or condition translates to: meningococcal conjugate vaccine given as trial control. Vaccinee samples came from UK trials COV001 and COV002, including a single-blind randomized controlled phase 2/3 trial of AZD1222 (ChAdOx1 nCoV-19) in healthy adults. For TCRbeta chain sequencing, PBMC samples from trial participants were taken at day 0 and at day 28 after the second dose. General conclusions and limits of the study: In the small 56-69-year group, the increase in depth fell short of significance, most likely because of low power. Only 5 to 7 AZD1222 recipients were SARS-CoV-2 seropositive at baseline, limiting conclusions about previously exposed vaccinees. Reportedly, close to half of the unique spike-specific TCRs recognized epitopes lying outside the regions that are mutated in the B.1.351 and B.1.1.7 variants. Participants were mostly white British and included more females than males, and it was suggested by the authors that clonal diversity may have been underestimated. After two AZD1222 doses, spike-specific TCR breadth and depth were significantly higher than at day 0 and than in MenACWY recipients. No day 14 peak-response samples were available, so repertoires were characterized only after the peak T cell response. CD4 TCRs associated with the vaccine covered the entire spike protein, and the dominant responses were in regions 160-218 and 743-854.

The CDR3 regions of human TCRbeta chains were analyzed by immunosequencing. Under the source paper's analysis protocol: TCRs in the repertoires were compared against a reference library of SARS-CoV-2-specific TCRs that had been generated with the MIRA antigen-specificity platform. Breadth meant the fraction of unique TCRs that were SARS-CoV-2-associated, whereas depth meant the fraction of total T cells that were SARS-CoV-2-associated. Using the MIRA data, every spike-specific TCR was mapped to the spike region that the TCR reacted to and assigned to either a CD4 or a CD8 class. Log10-transformed breadth and depth values were compared by one-way ANOVA with Sidak's multiple comparisons tests. TCRdb re-hosts the immuneACCESS table, in-frame sequences only. Its copies lack some clones; in the studies checked, an unresolved V gene accounts for under half of them, and the cause for the rest is not known. The D gene and trimming were derived from the DNA, and the V and J assignments and clone size from that table. The sample table lists about 160,000 clones, about 91% of them with a count of one. The top ten constitute about 4.6% of the sample.

As to this clone: Its cognate antigen has yet to be identified. The sample holds no much larger clone one base away, and base qualities are not on file.

CDR3 length: 15 amino acids, cysteine to phenylalanine. Only the CDR3 DNA stays, 45 bases, in frame from base 1. The germline V gene supplies CDR1 MDHEN and CDR2 SYDVKM. V loses 2 bases, J loses 4 bases, and the germline ends lie 12 bases apart. In this chain, TRBV28 is recombined with TRBJ1-3; the D gene is perhaps TRBD1, on 6 matching bases. Sequenced material: peripheral blood, taken on day 0 of MenACWY control vaccination. The receptor's source is an adult in good health. The CDR3 reads CASSLGQGSGNTIYF. The nucleotide sequence reads as follows: TGTGCCAGCAGTTTAGGGCAGGGGTCCGGAAACACCATATATTTT.